The 22 T cell receptor beta chains below all came from one sample that was sequenced in a study of blood T cells in healthy people across ages. Alongside a J-beta primer mix, a sample-barcoded 5' primer served in a second PCR lasting roughly 6 to 12 cycles. One entry per CDR3 protein results from TCRdb running MiXCR on the 5' RACE reads. The sample has about 1.7 million distinct CDR3 sequences; roughly 27% are singletons. Sequenced input: blood. These receptors were collected from a woman in her thirties in good health.

The J gene is TRBJ1-2, the V gene TRBV27; 11 bases line up with TRBD1. This CDR3 is built from 16 residues. The V gene end was trimmed by 6 bases and the J gene end by 2 bases; junction bases not matched to a gene: 8. In germline, CDR1 is MNHEY, CDR2 SMNVEV (reference sequence). The chain's CDR3 is CASRRTGGSFNYGYTF. The CDR3 DNA reads as TGTGCCAGCAGAAGGACAGGGGGCTCCTTCAACTATGGCTACACCTTC.

The chain combines TRBV12-3 or TRBV12-4 with TRBJ2-1; 9 bases are shared with TRBD2. The trim removed 5 bases at V and 8 bases at J, leaving 7 bases unmatched. The CDR3 runs to 14 residues. Here the CDR3 DNA reads TGTGCCAGCAGTCTGAGCGGGAGGTTCTATGAGCAGTTCTTC. It yields the protein CASSLSGRFYEQFF.

This clonotype was counted only a few times. This rearrangement joins TRBV4-3 to TRBJ2-6; 7 bases align to TRBD1. V lost 3 bases, J lost 4 bases, and 12 bases stayed unmatched. The germline V gene has CDR1 LGHNA and CDR2 YSLEER. This CDR3 has 18 residues. The DNA for the CDR3 is TGCGCCAGCAGCCAGCAGAGGGGGCACATCTCCGGGGCCAACGTCCTGACTTTC. Protein sequence: CASSQQRGHISGANVLTF.

This clonotype was picked up a small number of times. V gene TRBV11-2 combines with J gene TRBJ1-2; D unresolved. Germline V gene data show CDR1 as SGHAT and CDR2 as FQNNGV. Trimming took off 4 bases at V and 13 bases at J, with 22 bases between the two ends. The CDR3 runs to 14 residues. The CDR3 is CASSSIEGVPDPTF. The CDR3 nucleotides read TGTGCCAGCAGCTCCATTGAGGGCGTCCCGGACCCCACCTTC. Full variable domain (missing parts from reference TRBV11-2 and TRBJ1-2): EAGVAQSPRYKIIEKRQSVAFWCNPISGHATLYWYQQILGQGPKLLIQFQNNGVVDDSQLPKDRFSAERLKGVDSTLKIQPAKLEDSAVYLCASSSIEGVPDPTFGSGTRLTVV.

This clonotype has only a few counts. This chain links TRBV3-1 with TRBJ2-4, with D possibly being TRBD2 (5 bases). The germline V gene has CDR1 LGHDT and CDR2 YNNKEL (reference sequence). V dropped 1 base and J dropped 0 bases, with 13 bases sitting between them. The CDR3 consists of 17 residues. CDR3 sequence (DNA): TGTGCCAGCAGCCAAGTCGTTCGGGATTCAGCCAAAAACATTCAGTACTTC. As protein: CASSQVVRDSAKNIQYF.

This chain joins TRBV5-1 and TRBJ2-4; D might be TRBD1 or TRBD2, each matching 5 bases. The length of the CDR3 is 14 residues. Looked up from germline, CDR1 is SGHRS and CDR2 is YFSETQ. Between the trimmed V and J ends, which lost 3 bases and 7 bases, there was a span of 14 bases. CDR3 protein: CASSSGGAGNIQYF. CDR3 nucleotides: TGCGCCAGCAGCTCCGGTGGGGCGGGTAACATTCAGTACTTC.

The V gene is TRBV20-1, the J gene TRBJ2-1, with 7 bases lining up with TRBD1. The trim removed 4 bases at V and 0 bases at J, leaving 9 bases unmatched. The CDR3 has 16 amino acids. Germline CDR1 DFQATT, CDR2 SNEGSKA (reference sequence). DNA for the CDR3: TGCAGTGCTATCCGACAGGGATTCCGCTCCTACAATGAGCAGTTCTTC. Translated: CSAIRQGFRSYNEQFF.

The chain carries TRBV12-3 or TRBV12-4 and TRBJ1-2; 10 bases fit TRBD1. J lost 6 bases, V lost 4 bases, and 5 bases had no gene match. This CDR3 spans 14 amino acids. The DNA of the CDR3 is TGTGCCAGCAGTTGGTGGGACAGGGGACATGGCTACACCTTC. This gives the protein CASSWWDRGHGYTF.

Worth noting for this clonotype: A read error may account for a junction end that differs from germline. V is TRBV12-3 or TRBV12-4 and J is TRBJ1-2; maybe TRBD1 (6 bases). This CDR3 contains 13 residues. CDR3 DNA sequence: TGTACCAGCAGCAGGGACATCTTCTATGGCTACACCTTC. Translating gives CTSSRDIFYGYTF.

The V call is TRBV6-2 or TRBV6-3, the J call TRBJ2-5, with 9 bases lining up with TRBD1. From germline, CDR1 is MNHEY and CDR2 SVGEGT. With V trimmed by 6 bases and J by 8 bases, 16 bases remained unmatched. The CDR3 totals 16 residues. The CDR3 region has the DNA TGTGCCAGCAGCCCCCTCCGGACAGGGGAGGCGGGCACCCAGTACTTC. The encoded protein is CASSPLRTGEAGTQYF.

This chain uses TRBV20-1 with TRBJ2-1; D may be TRBD2 (5 bases). Germline lookup yields CDR1 DFQATT and CDR2 SNEGSKA (reference sequence). Trimming left V 3 bases short and J 9 bases short, with 21 bases between. This CDR3 is 15 amino acids long. CDR3 region: CSASSGVLTSGEQFF. The CDR3 coding sequence is TGCAGTGCTAGCTCCGGGGTACTGACTTCCGGTGAGCAGTTCTTC.

On this clonotype: A junction boundary mismatches the germline segment, possibly from a read error. The chain couples TRBV29-1 to TRBJ1-2, with a weak D call TRBD1 (6 bases). Germline V gives CDR1 SQVTM, CDR2 ANQGSEA. The CDR3 consists of 13 residues. The CDR3 protein is CSVEGGNNYGYTF. CDR3 DNA: TGCAGCGTCGAAGGGGGAAATAACTATGGCTACACCTTC.

This clonotype was seen more than once but under ten times. This chain joins TRBV9 and TRBJ1-6; TRBD1 matches at 9 bases. The J segment lost 12 bases and the V segment lost 2 bases, leaving 6 bases of the junction unmatched. CDR3 length: 14 residues. Germline CDR1 SGDLS, CDR2 YYNGEE. The CDR3 reads CASSVGTGLEPLHF. In nucleotides, the CDR3 is TGTGCCAGCAGCGTTGGGACAGGGCTAGAACCCCTCCACTTT.

Turning to this clonotype: The junction differs from germline at one of its ends, possibly a read error. The genes are TRBV6-2 or TRBV6-3 and TRBJ1-2; D might be TRBD1 (5 bases). Germline V gives CDR1 MNHEY, CDR2 SVGEGT. The CDR3 spans 14 residues. The CDR3 is CASSDSRAGYGYTF. As DNA, the CDR3 is TGTGCCAGCAGTGACTCCAGGGCTGGGTATGGCTACACCTTC.

The rearrangement joins TRBV20-1 to TRBJ2-1; 9 nucleotides line up with TRBD2. Germline V gene sequence: CDR1 DFQATT, CDR2 SNEGSKA (reference sequence). V shed 5 bases, J shed 2 bases, and the junction held 7 bases outside the gene matches. This CDR3 has 15 residues. CDR3: CSARPRGGAYNEQFF. Written as DNA, the CDR3 is TGCAGTGCTCGCCCCCGCGGGGGGGCCTACAATGAGCAGTTCTTC.

Notes on this clonotype: With a much larger clone just one base away, this may be a read error. The chain is built from TRBV2 and TRBJ2-3, with 10 positions matching TRBD2. Looked up from germline, CDR1 is SNHLY and CDR2 is FYNNEI. The CDR3 is 15 residues long. The DNA of the CDR3 is TGTGCCAGCAGGGAAGCCCCTAGCGGGAGAGATACGCAGTATTTT. Its protein product is CASREAPSGRDTQYF.

With respect to this clonotype: A read error may explain this, as a much larger clone is one base away. The chain recombines TRBV28 with TRBJ2-5; the D gene is possibly TRBD1 (5 bases). In germline, CDR1 is MDHEN, CDR2 SYDVKM. The CDR3 is 13 residues long. The CDR3 is CACRAPTGETQYF. CDR3 coding DNA: TGTGCCTGCAGGGCACCGACGGGAGAGACCCAGTACTTC.

In its sample, this clonotype was seen many times. The chain uses TRBV12-3 or TRBV12-4 and TRBJ2-1; D remains ambiguous. This CDR3 has 13 residues. The V gene lost 1 base and the J gene lost 8 bases, with 9 bases spanning the gap. This CDR3 reads CASSLGGPDEQFF. CDR3 nucleotides: TGTGCCAGCAGTTTAGGGGGTCCCGATGAGCAGTTCTTC.

Remarks on this clonotype: Compared with germline, one end of the junction differs, possibly owing to a read error. The V and J genes are TRBV9 and TRBJ2-5; D is unresolved. CDR1 is SGDLS, CDR2 YYNGEE, per germline. CDR3 size: 13 residues. CDR3 nucleotide sequence: TGCGCCAGTGCCCCCCGGAGTGAAGAGACCCAGTACTTC. This sequence encodes CASAPRSEETQYF.

With regard to this clonotype: One end of the junction is discordant with germline, which a read error may explain. The genes are TRBV7-9 and TRBJ1-4; D is uncertain. This CDR3 region has 15 residues. Germline lookup yields CDR1 SEHNR and CDR2 FQNEAQ (reference sequence). CDR3 bases: TGTGCCAGCAGCTCATCCCGAAGGAGTGGTGAAAAACGGTTTTTT. This gives the protein CASSSSRRSGEKRFF.

The chain couples TRBV4-1 to TRBJ2-3; D is possibly TRBD2 (7 bases). The CDR3 runs to 14 residues. Trimming took 4 bases from V and 4 from J, leaving 12 bases between them. CDR1 and CDR2 from the germline V gene are MGHRA and YSYEKL. CDR3 in amino acids: CASSRLGGPDTQYF. The CDR3, as DNA: TGCGCCAGCAGCCGTCTCGGGGGGCCAGATACGCAGTATTTT.

The sample holds a few counts of this clonotype. One end of the junction is discordant with germline, which a read error may explain. V is TRBV29-1 and J is TRBJ2-6; TRBD1 might be the D (6 bases). The V gene's germline CDR1 is SQVTM and CDR2 ANQGSEA. CDR3 length: 15 amino acids. CDR3 DNA sequence: TGCAGCGTCTCCACAGGGAGCTCTGGGGCCAACGTCCGGACTTTC. Amino acids: CSVSTGSSGANVRTF.